This T cell receptor (beta chain) was sequenced during a study of blood T cell repertoires in COVID-19. About the study: Sites across the United States, Italy and Spain contributed samples from acute and convalescent COVID-19. The cDNA or gDNA used as material had been derived from T cells, B-cell-depleted T cells, or PBMCs.

Per the study methods: The authors estimated nucleated cell counts from reference gene primer amplification. The assay was immunoSEQ multiplex PCR, and TCRdb's table has in-frame clones only and misses some. From that table come the V and J calls and clone size; the DNA was used to work out D and trimming. The sample contains 120,000 to 150,000 clones, around 84% of which appear only once. CDR3 size: 15 residues. V lost 2 bases to trimming and J lost 2 bases, with 11 bases between them. Germline CDR1 is KGHSH and CDR2 is LQKENI. The material sequenced was peripheral blood. The TCR was taken from a human donor in a cohort sampled during active COVID-19. The chain carries TRBV18 and TRBJ2-3; D gene ambiguous. CDR3 loop: CASSPSTWSTDTQYF. CDR3 sequence (DNA): TGTGCCAGCTCACCATCCACATGGTCCACAGATACGCAGTATTTT.